This is a list of T cell receptor beta chains from one sample in a study of T cells in Graves' hyperthyroidism and ophthalmopathy. MiXCR was run by TCRdb on the multiplex PCR reads, yielding one entry per CDR3 protein. The data show roughly 700,000 distinct CDR3 sequences, around 15% seen once. The specimen was blood. All receptors derive from a man aged 50-59 years with Graves' hyperthyroidism. Both conserved end residues are part of each CDR3. D genes are given only for firm matches. Clone size is given for some rows only: seen once, a few or many times, or a class if the clone is expanded.

v_call	d_call	clone_size	j_call	cdr3_nt	cdr3_aa
TRBV5-1	.	.	TRBJ1-1	TGCGCCAGCAGCTTAAACAGGGAGAACACTGAAGTTTTCTTT	CASSLNRENTEVFF
TRBV28	.	.	TRBJ1-4	TGTGCCAGCAGTTTAATGGGACCGTTGTTTTTT	CASSLMGPLFF
TRBV7-8	TRBD2	many	TRBJ2-7	TGTGCCAGCAGCTTAGGGGTAGCGGGTTCCCCCTACGAGCAGTACTTC	CASSLGVAGSPYEQYF
TRBV29-1	.	.	TRBJ1-3	TGCAGCGTTGAGTTGGGGGTACCCGGAAACACCATATATTTT	CSVELGVPGNTIYF
TRBV25-1	TRBD1	few	TRBJ2-5	TGTGCCAGCAGTGAATGGACAGGGGCAGAGACCCAGTACTTC	CASSEWTGAETQYF
TRBV20-1	.	few	TRBJ2-3	TGCAGTGCTAAAGCTAAGGGAGCCTTTGAAACGCAGTATTTT	CSAKAKGAFETQYF
TRBV30	TRBD1	few	TRBJ1-5	TGTGCCTGGAGTGCGGAGGGGGCAACGTCCAATCAGCCCCAGCATTTT	CAWSAEGATSNQPQHF
TRBV12-5	TRBD1	many	TRBJ1-2	TGTGCTAGTGGACCGGGACAGAACTATGGCTACACCTTC	CASGPGQNYGYTF
TRBV20-1	.	few	TRBJ2-5	TGCAGTGCTAGGCATTCGAGGGAGACCCAGTACTTC	CSARHSRETQYF
TRBV12-3/TRBV12-4	TRBD1	many	TRBJ1-6	TGTGCCAGCAGTCGACAGGGGGCCTATTCACCCCTCCACTTT	CASSRQGAYSPLHF
TRBV28	.	once	TRBJ2-3	TGTGCCAGCAGCCTTGGAGGGAAAGGGTCCACATTTACGCAGTATTTT	CASSLGGKGSTFTQYF
TRBV5-1	TRBD1	many	TRBJ2-1	TGCGCCAGCAGCTTAGCGACAGGGTTTCACAATGAGCAGTTCTTC	CASSLATGFHNEQFF
TRBV6-2/TRBV6-3	TRBD2	.	TRBJ2-3	TGTGCCAGCAGTTACTTGAGGCTAGCGGCGAGCACAGATACGCAGTATTTT	CASSYLRLAASTDTQYF
TRBV5-1	.	many	TRBJ1-2	TGCGCCAGCAGCTACGAGAACCTCTATGGCTACACCTTC	CASSYENLYGYTF
TRBV19	TRBD1	.	TRBJ2-5	TGTGCCAGTAAACGGACAGGGAAAGAGGAGACCCAGTACTTC	CASKRTGKEETQYF
TRBV2	.	.	TRBJ2-2	TGTGCCAGCAACCGGTTGGGAGCGACAAAGGGGGAGCTGTTTTTT	CASNRLGATKGELFF
TRBV20-1	TRBD1	.	TRBJ2-3	TGCAGTGCCGCCAGCAGAACAGGGGGCGCCTCAGATACGCAGTATTTT	CSAASRTGGASDTQYF
TRBV18	.	.	TRBJ2-2	TGTGCCAGCTCACCGGCAGACTCCGCGAACACCGGGGAGCTGTTTTTT	CASSPADSANTGELFF
TRBV18	.	few	TRBJ2-7	TGTGCCAGCTCACAAAGGATTGGGGAGCAGTACTTC	CASSQRIGEQYF
TRBV20-1	TRBD1	.	TRBJ1-4	TGCAGTGCTAGAGGGGACAGGTCGGATAAACTGTTTTTT	CSARGDRSDKLFF
TRBV28	TRBD1	.	TRBJ2-7	TGTGCCAGCAGTTTCCCGGACAGGGTACGCGGCGAGCAGTACTTC	CASSFPDRVRGEQYF
TRBV19	.	few	TRBJ2-2	TGTGCCAGTAGTATAGGAAAGGGAAACACCGGGGAGCTGTTTTTT	CASSIGKGNTGELFF
TRBV4-1	.	.	TRBJ2-7	TGCGCCAGCAGCCAACCCTCCATTCTTGGGGTTACCTACGAGCAGTACTTC	CASSQPSILGVTYEQYF
TRBV10-3	TRBD1	.	TRBJ2-7	TGTGCCATCAGTACCGGGACAGGGGGTTTAGGTTACGAGCAGTACTTC	CAISTGTGGLGYEQYF
TRBV11-2	.	many	TRBJ2-5	TGTGCCAGCAGCTTGGGGACTGGGGTACAAGAGACCCAGTACTTC	CASSLGTGVQETQYF
TRBV27	.	many	TRBJ1-4	TGTGCCAGCAGTTTAACCGGGTATAAGGAAAAACTGTTTTTT	CASSLTGYKEKLFF
TRBV6-1	.	.	TRBJ1-2	TGTGCCAGCACACGATTGGGGTACTATGGCTACACCTTC	CASTRLGYYGYTF
TRBV20-1	.	.	TRBJ1-1	TGCAGTGCCCTGCGGGTGAACACTGAAGCTTTCTTT	CSALRVNTEAFF
TRBV28	.	once	TRBJ2-7	TGTGCCAGCAGTTTATCGGGGGACCATCCCCACGAGCAGTACTTC	CASSLSGDHPHEQYF
TRBV19	TRBD2	.	TRBJ2-1	TGTGCCAGTAGGGGGCTAGCGGGAGTAAGGCGCAATGAGCAGTTCTTC	CASRGLAGVRRNEQFF
TRBV27	TRBD2	many	TRBJ2-2	TGTGCCAGCAGTTTCTGGACTAGCGGGATGGCCGGGGAGCTGTTTTTT	CASSFWTSGMAGELFF
TRBV5-6	.	many	TRBJ2-7	.	CASSFFGEGPSYEQYF
TRBV18	.	few	TRBJ2-6	TGTGCCAGCTCACCCGGTCTGGCACGGGGGGCCAACGTCCTGACTTTC	CASSPGLARGANVLTF
TRBV5-1	.	.	TRBJ2-4	TGCGCCAGCAGCTTGTCAGGCAGGGAACTAGCCAAAAACATTCAGTACTTC	CASSLSGRELAKNIQYF
TRBV7-9	TRBD1	many	TRBJ1-4	TGTGCCAGCAGCCCGGACAGGGGGAGAGTAGCAACTAATGAAAAACTGTTTTTT	CASSPDRGRVATNEKLFF
TRBV11-2	.	many	TRBJ2-2	TGTGCCAGCAGCTTAGACGGCAGCACCGGGGAGCTGTTTTTT	CASSLDGSTGELFF
TRBV2	.	many	TRBJ2-5	TGTGCCAGCAGTAAAAGCGGGACAGCATACCAAGAGACCCAGTACTTC	CASSKSGTAYQETQYF
TRBV2	TRBD2	many	TRBJ2-1	TGTGCCAGCCTAGCGGAGACGTACAATGAGCAGTTCTTC	CASLAETYNEQFF
TRBV6-1	.	.	TRBJ1-5	TGTGCCAGCAGTGAAGCTGGGGCTCCCAATCAGCCCCAGCATTTT	CASSEAGAPNQPQHF
TRBV3-1	TRBD2	many	TRBJ2-7	TGTGCCAGCAGCCATGAACCTGGGACTAGCGGAACCTACGAGCAGTACTTC	CASSHEPGTSGTYEQYF
TRBV19	.	few	TRBJ1-6	TGTGCCAGTAGTATATCATCCGGGGCATTCGGTTCACCCCTCCACTTT	CASSISSGAFGSPLHF
TRBV7-2	.	.	TRBJ2-1	TGTGCCAGCAGCTTAGTCGGCTTCGGAGATGAGCAGTTCTTC	CASSLVGFGDEQFF
TRBV24-1	.	few	TRBJ2-1	TGTGCCACCAGTGATTTGGGCGGGGTCAATGAGCAGTTCTTC	CATSDLGGVNEQFF
TRBV20-1	.	few	TRBJ2-5	TGCAGTGCTAGAGACCCCCAAGGAACCTTCCAAGAGACCCAGTACTTC	CSARDPQGTFQETQYF
TRBV30	.	many	TRBJ1-2	TGTGCCTGGAAGTTCCGGGGGCTTCCCCATGGCTACACCTTC	CAWKFRGLPHGYTF
TRBV9	.	.	TRBJ2-2	TGTGCCAGCAGCTCACGAGGCGGCCTTTCACAGGGTGGGGAGCTGTTTTTT	CASSSRGGLSQGGELFF
TRBV5-1	.	few	TRBJ2-5	TGCGCCAGCAGCTTGGGCCCCTCTACAGGGAGGGTGAAGGACCAGTACTTC	CASSLGPSTGRVKDQYF
TRBV12-3/TRBV12-4	TRBD1	.	TRBJ1-5	TGTGCCAGCAGACCCAGCGGCGGGACAGGGTTTCAGCCCCAGCATTTT	CASRPSGGTGFQPQHF
TRBV28	.	few	TRBJ1-1	TGTGCCAGCAGTTTACCCGACTTAATCACTGAAGCTTTCTTT	CASSLPDLITEAFF
TRBV28	.	many	TRBJ1-2	TGTGCCAGCAGTTTAAATACCAGGGCCTATGGCTACACCTTC	CASSLNTRAYGYTF
TRBV4-3	TRBD2	few	TRBJ2-1	TGCGCCAGCAGCCGATCTAGCGGGAGGACTTCGACCTACAATGAGCAGTTCTTC	CASSRSSGRTSTYNEQFF
TRBV7-2	TRBD2	many	TRBJ2-3	TGTGCCAGCAGCTTATACCGGACTAGCGGGAGGGCAGATACGCAGTATTTT	CASSLYRTSGRADTQYF
TRBV2	TRBD2	.	TRBJ2-1	TGTGCCAGCAGCCCGACTAGCGGGAGCTTCAACAATGAGCAGTTCTTC	CASSPTSGSFNNEQFF
TRBV5-5	TRBD1	once	TRBJ2-7	TGTGTCAGCAGCTGGACAGGGGGCCTCTACGAGCAGTACTTC	CVSSWTGGLYEQYF
TRBV19	TRBD1	few	TRBJ1-5	TGTGCCAGTAGTATTACAGGGGGGAGCAATCAGCCCCAGCATTTT	CASSITGGSNQPQHF
TRBV20-1	TRBD2	.	TRBJ2-5	TGCAGTGCCGTCGGGACTAGCGGGAGCCAAGAGACCCAGTACTTC	CSAVGTSGSQETQYF
TRBV7-9	.	many	TRBJ2-7	TGTGCCAGCAGCCATGGAGGTGGGCAGTACTTC	CASSHGGGQYF